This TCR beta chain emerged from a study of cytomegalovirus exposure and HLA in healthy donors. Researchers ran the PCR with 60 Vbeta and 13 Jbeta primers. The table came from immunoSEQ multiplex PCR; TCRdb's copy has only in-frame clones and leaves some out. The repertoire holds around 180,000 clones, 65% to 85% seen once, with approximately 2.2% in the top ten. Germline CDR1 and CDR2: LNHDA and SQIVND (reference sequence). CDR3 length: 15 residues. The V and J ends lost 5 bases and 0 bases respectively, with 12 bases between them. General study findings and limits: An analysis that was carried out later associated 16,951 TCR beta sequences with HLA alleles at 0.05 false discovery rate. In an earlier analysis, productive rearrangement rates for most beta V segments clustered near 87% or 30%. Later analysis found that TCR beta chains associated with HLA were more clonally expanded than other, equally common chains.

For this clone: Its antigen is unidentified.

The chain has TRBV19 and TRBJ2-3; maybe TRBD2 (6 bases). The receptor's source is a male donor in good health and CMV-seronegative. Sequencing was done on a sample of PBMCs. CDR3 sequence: CASSLARFSTDTQYF. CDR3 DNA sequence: TGTGCCAGTAGTCTAGCGAGATTTAGCACAGATACGCAGTATTTT. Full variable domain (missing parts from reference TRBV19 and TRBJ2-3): DGGITQSPKYLFRKEGQNVTLSCEQNLNHDAMYWYRQDPGQGLRLIYYSQIVNDFQKGDIAEGYSVSREKKESFPLTVTSAQKNPTAFYLCASSLARFSTDTQYFGPGTRLTVL.